This T cell receptor beta chain appears in the sequencing data of a study of regulatory T cells in long-lasting Graves disease. Arm-PCR of CDR3 regions and iRepertoire HTBI primers were used to build TCR beta libraries. MiXCR was run by TCRdb on the multiplex PCR reads, yielding one entry per CDR3 protein. The sample includes 600,000 to 650,000 distinct CDR3 sequences, 16% of them seen just once. Time point reported: newly diagnosed GD, antithyroid drugs for less than 3 months. There was RNA extracted from PBMCs, and the TCR library was made from it. V lost 4 bases and J lost 8, with 12 bases in between. Per the germline V gene, CDR1 is SGHNT and CDR2 is YYREEE (reference sequence). The length of the CDR3 is 13 residues. In addition, the sample was reused for a study of T cells in Graves' hyperthyroidism and ophthalmopathy. Per that paper: Uncontrolled infection, other autoimmune disease, pregnancy or lactation disqualified patients from enrolment. Orbital computed tomography, thyroid ultrasound, serum thyroxine and TRAb, and clinical symptoms together informed the diagnoses. Model output signaled ophthalmopathy a median roughly 6.1 months ahead of onset.

The rearrangement links TRBV5-4 to TRBJ1-4; tentative D call: TRBD1 (6 bases). The sequences come from peripheral blood mononuclear cells (PBMCs), collected at new diagnosis, from a patient treated with antithyroid drugs. The sequence derives from a woman in her twenties or thirties with Graves disease. This chain's CDR3 is CASSARGEEKLFF. CDR3 DNA sequence: TGTGCCAGCAGCGCAAGGGGGGAGGAAAAACTGTTTTTT.